This T cell receptor delta chain was retrieved from a study of γδ T cells in repeated Plasmodium falciparum infection. On the study more broadly: Four controlled malaria infections with P. falciparum NF54 spanned about 23 months.

Gammadelta T cells were flow-sorted from PBMC into Vgamma9/Vdelta2+ and Vdelta2-negative populations for bulk analysis. Study results and caveats: Repeated controlled infections reportedly drove waves of new clonotype selection in Vdelta2-negative, mostly Vdelta1+, gammadelta repertoires. Compared with Australian children, Malian Vdelta2-negative repertoires seemed more clonal, less diverse, less shared. Malian donors came from one small rural village, predominantly one ethnic group.

Germline values: CDR1 TSWWSYY, CDR2 QGS. The CDR3 covers 17 residues. Trimming cost V 0 bases and J 7 bases, with 21 bases left between them. TCRdb reanalyzed the multiplex PCR reads using CATT. The data contain around 50,000 delta-chain clones, 1.5% to 2% of them seen just once; the ten biggest clones take up about 8.6%. Turning to this clone: The target antigen is unknown. TCRdb's entry gives the protein of a much larger clone, which mismatches this DNA's translation at residue 8, likely from a read error; the protein reported here is translated from the DNA.

The receptor was derived from a pool of human donors (malaria-infected and uninfected, not separated). The chain uses TRDV1 and TRDJ1; weak D call: TRDD3 (5 bases). The J gene comes from matching the DNA to germline here; TCRdb lacks it. What was sequenced was gamma-delta T cells from blood. The CDR3 is CALGELRLGGGHFKLIF. The CDR3 coding sequence is TGTGCTCTTGGGGAACTCAGGCTCGGCGGGGGCCACTTTAAACTCATCTTT.